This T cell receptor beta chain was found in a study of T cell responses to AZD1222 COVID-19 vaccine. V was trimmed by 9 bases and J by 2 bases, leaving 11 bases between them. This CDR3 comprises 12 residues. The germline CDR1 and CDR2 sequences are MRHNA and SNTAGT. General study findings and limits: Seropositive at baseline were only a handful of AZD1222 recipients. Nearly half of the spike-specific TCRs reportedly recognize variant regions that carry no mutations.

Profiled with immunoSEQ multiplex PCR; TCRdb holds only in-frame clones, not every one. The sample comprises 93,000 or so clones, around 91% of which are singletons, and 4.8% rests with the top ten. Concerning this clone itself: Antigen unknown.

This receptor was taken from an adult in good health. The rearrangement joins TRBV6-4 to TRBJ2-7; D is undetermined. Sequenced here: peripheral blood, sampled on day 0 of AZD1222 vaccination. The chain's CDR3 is CASEPPTYEQYF. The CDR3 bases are TGTGCCAGTGAGCCACCTACCTACGAGCAGTACTTC.